The clone carrying this T cell receptor (beta chain) was seen just once. This entry belongs to a study of blood T cell repertoires in COVID-19. As for the study in general: Spain, Italy and the United States supplied samples that represented acute and convalescent COVID-19. The cDNA or gDNA used as material had been derived from T cells, B-cell-depleted T cells, or PBMCs.

This CDR3 has 16 residues. V dropped 3 bases and J dropped 4 bases, with 19 bases sitting between them. Germline CDR1 is SGHDT and CDR2 is YYEEEE. Original methodology: Amplification from reference gene primers served as the basis for estimated nucleated cell counts. The data were produced by immunoSEQ multiplex PCR, yet TCRdb's version contains in-frame clones alone and is incomplete. V and J calls plus clone size are reproduced from that table; the DNA served to infer D and trimming. This table has about 82,000 clones, 60% to 80% appearing once. Sequencing was done on a sample of peripheral blood. The gene calls are TRBV5-6 and TRBJ1-2; tentatively, D is TRBD1 (6 bases). The receptor comes from a man in his sixties with COVID-19, enrolled during active disease. The DNA of the CDR3 is TGTGCCAGCAGCTGGGGGAACAGGGAAGGCGGCTATGGCTACACCTTC. This gives the protein CASSWGNREGGYGYTF.